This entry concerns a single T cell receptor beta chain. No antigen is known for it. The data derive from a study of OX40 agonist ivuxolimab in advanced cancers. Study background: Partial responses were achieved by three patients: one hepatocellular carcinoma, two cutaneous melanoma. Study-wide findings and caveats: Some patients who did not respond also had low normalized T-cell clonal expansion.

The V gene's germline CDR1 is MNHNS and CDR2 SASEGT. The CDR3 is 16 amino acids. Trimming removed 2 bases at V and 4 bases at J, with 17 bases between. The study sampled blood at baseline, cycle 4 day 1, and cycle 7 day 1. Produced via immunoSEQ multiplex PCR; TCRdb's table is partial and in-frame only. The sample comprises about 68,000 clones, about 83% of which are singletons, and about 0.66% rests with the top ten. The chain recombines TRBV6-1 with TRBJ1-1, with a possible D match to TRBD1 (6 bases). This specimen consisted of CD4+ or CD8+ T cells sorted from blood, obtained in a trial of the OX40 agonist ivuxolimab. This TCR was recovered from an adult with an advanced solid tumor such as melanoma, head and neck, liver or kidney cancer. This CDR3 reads CASSEPKTGLGTEAFF. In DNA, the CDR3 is TGTGCCAGCAGTGAACCAAAAACAGGGTTGGGCACTGAAGCTTTCTTT.